This T cell receptor (beta chain) was profiled in a study of shared clonotypes between healthy human individuals. CD45RO-negative CD8 cells positively selected for CCR7 made up the naive population, which excluded terminally differentiated effector memory CD45RA+ cells. TCRdb's copy holds only in-frame clones and misses some; the assay was immunoSEQ multiplex PCR. The sample has millions of clones; less than 95% are singletons. CDR1 is SSHAT, CDR2 FNYEAQ, per germline (reference sequence). The CDR3 has 14 residues. A note on this clone: One junction end does not reproduce the germline sequence, and a read error may be involved.

Sequencing was performed on naive CD8+ T cells sorted from blood. V and J are TRBV7-7 and TRBJ1-2; no reliable D call. The source of this sequence is a man aged 18 to 29 in good health. The CDR3 loop is CASTPMVGSYGYTF. The CDR3 DNA reads as TGTGCTAGCACCCCAATGGTAGGGAGCTATGGCTACACCTTC.